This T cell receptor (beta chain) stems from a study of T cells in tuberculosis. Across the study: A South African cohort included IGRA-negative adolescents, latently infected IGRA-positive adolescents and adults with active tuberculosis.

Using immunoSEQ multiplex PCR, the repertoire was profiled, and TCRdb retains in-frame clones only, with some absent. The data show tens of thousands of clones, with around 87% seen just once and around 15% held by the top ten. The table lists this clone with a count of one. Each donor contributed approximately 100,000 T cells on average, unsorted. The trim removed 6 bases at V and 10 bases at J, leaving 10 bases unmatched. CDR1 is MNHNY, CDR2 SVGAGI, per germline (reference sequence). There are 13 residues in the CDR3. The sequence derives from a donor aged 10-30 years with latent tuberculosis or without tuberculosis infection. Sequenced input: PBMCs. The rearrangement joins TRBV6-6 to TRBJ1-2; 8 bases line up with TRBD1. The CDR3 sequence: CASRYAPGGNYTF. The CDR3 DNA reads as TGTGCCAGCAGGTACGCCCCAGGGGGCAACTACACCTTC.